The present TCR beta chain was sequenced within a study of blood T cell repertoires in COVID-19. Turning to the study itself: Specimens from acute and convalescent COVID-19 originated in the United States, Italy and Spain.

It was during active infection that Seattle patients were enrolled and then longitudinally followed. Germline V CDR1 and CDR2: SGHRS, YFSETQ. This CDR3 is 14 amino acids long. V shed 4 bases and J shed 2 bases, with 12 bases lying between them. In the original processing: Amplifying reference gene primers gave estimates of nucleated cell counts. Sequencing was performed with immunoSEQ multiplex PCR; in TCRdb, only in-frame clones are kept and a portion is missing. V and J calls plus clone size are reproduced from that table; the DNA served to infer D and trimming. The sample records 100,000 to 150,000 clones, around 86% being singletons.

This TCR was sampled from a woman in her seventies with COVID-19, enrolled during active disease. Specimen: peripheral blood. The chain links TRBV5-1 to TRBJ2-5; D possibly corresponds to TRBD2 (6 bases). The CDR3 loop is CASSIGTFQETQYF. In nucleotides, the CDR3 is TGCGCCAGCAGCATCGGGACTTTTCAAGAGACCCAGTACTTC.